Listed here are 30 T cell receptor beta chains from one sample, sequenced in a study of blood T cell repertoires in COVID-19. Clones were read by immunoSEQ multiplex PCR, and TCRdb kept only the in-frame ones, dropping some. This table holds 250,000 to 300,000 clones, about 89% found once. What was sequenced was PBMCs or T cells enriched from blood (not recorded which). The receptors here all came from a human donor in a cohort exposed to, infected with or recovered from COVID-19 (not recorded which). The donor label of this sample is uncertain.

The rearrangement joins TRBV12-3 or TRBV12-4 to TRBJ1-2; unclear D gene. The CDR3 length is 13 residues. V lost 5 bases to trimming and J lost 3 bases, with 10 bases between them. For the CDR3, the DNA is TGTGCCAGCAGTCCCCGTCGGGACTATGGCTACACCTTC. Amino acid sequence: CASSPRRDYGYTF.

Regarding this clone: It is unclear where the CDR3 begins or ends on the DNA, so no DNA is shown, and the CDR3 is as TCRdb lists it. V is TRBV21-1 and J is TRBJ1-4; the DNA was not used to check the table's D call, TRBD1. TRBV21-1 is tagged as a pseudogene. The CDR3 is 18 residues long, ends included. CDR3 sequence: CASSKNGQKKGFFGSPFF.

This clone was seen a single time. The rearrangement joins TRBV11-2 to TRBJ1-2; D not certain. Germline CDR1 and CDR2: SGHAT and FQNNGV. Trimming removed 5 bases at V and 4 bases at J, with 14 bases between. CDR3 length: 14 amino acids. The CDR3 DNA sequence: TGTGCCAGCAGCCCCCAAAGCCTGCTCTATGGCTACACCTTC. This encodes CASSPQSLLYGYTF. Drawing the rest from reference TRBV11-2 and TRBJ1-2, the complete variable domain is EAGVAQSPRYKIIEKRQSVAFWCNPISGHATLYWYQQILGQGPKLLIQFQNNGVVDDSQLPKDRFSAERLKGVDSTLKIQPAKLEDSAVYLCASSPQSLLYGYTFGSGTRLTVV.

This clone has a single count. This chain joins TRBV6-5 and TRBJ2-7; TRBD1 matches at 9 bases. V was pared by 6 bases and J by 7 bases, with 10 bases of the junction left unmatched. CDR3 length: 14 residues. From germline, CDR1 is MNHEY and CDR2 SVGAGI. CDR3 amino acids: CASRVTGGDREQYF. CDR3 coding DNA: TGTGCCAGCAGAGTGACAGGGGGGGATCGAGAGCAGTACTTC.

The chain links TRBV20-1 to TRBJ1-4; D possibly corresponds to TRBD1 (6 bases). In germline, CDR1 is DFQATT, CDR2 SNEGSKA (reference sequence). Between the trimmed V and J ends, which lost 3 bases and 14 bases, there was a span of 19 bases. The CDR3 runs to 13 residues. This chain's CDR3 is CSASRGTKSELFF. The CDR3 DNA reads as TGCAGTGCTAGTAGGGGGACAAAAAGCGAGCTGTTTTTT.

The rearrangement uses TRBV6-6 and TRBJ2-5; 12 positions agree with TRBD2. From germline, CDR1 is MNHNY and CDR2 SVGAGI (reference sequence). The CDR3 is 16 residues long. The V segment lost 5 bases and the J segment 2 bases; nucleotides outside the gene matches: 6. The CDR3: CASSPLLAGGQETQYF. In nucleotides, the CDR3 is TGTGCCAGCAGTCCGCTACTAGCGGGGGGACAAGAGACCCAGTACTTC.

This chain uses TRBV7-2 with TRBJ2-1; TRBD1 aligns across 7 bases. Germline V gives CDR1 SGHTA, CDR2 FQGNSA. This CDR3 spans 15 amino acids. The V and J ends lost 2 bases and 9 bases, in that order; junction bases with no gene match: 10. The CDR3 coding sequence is TGTGCCAGCAGCTTAAGACAGGGTTACGAAGTTGAGCAGTTCTTC. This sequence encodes CASSLRQGYEVEQFF.

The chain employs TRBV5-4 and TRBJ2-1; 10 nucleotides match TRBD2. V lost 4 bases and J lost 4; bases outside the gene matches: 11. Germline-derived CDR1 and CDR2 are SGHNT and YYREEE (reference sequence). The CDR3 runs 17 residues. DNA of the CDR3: TGTGCCAGCAGCCCTACTTGGACTAGCGGAAGATACAATGAGCAGTTCTTC. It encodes CASSPTWTSGRYNEQFF.

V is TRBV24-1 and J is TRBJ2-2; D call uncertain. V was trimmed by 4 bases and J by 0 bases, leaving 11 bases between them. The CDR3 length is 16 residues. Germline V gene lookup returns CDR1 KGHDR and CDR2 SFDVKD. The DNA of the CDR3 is TGTGCCACCAGTGACCCGCGTAACGCGAACACCGGGGAGCTGTTTTTT. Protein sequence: CATSDPRNANTGELFF.

The CDR3 DNA reads TGTGCCAGCAGTGACTCGGCGGGACCCCTCACAGATACGCAGTATTTT. Translated: CASSDSAGPLTDTQYF. J is TRBJ2-3 and V is TRBV6-4; perhaps TRBD2 as D (6 bases). CDR3 length: 16 amino acids. Germline V CDR1 and CDR2: MRHNA, SNTAGT. V gave up 0 bases and J gave up 2 bases, with 12 bases separating them.

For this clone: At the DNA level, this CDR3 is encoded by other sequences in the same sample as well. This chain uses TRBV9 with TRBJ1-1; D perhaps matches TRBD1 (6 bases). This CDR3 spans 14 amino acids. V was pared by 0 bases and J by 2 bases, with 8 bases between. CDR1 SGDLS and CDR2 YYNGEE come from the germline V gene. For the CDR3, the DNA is TGTGCCAGCAGCGTAGGACAGGCTAACACTGAAGCTTTCTTT. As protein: CASSVGQANTEAFF. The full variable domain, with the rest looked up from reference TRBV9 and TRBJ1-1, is DSGVTQTPKHLITATGQRVTLRCSPRSGDLSVYWYQQSLDQGLQFLIQYYNGEERAKGNILERFSAQQFPDLHSELNLSSLELGDSALYFCASSVGQANTEAFFGQGTRLTVV.

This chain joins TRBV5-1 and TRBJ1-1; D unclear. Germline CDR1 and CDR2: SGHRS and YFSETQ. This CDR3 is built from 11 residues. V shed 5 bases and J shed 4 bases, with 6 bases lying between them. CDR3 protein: CASSSSTEAFF. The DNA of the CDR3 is TGCGCCAGCAGTTCTTCCACTGAAGCTTTCTTT.

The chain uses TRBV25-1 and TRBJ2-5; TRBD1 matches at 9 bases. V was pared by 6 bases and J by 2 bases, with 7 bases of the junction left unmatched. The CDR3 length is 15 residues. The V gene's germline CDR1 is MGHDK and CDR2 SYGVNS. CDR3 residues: CASSPWGQGQETQYF. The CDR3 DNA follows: TGTGCCAGCAGCCCCTGGGGACAGGGACAAGAGACCCAGTACTTC. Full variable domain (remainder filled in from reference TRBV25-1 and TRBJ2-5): EADIYQTPRYLVIGTGKKITLECSQTMGHDKMYWYQQDPGMELHLIHYSYGVNSTEKGDLSSESTVSRIRTEHFPLTLESARPSHTSQYLCASSPWGQGQETQYFGPGTRLLVL.

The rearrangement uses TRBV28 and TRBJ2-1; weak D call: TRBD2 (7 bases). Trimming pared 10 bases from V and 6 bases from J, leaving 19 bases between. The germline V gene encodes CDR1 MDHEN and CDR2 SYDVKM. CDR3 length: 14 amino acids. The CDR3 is CATQRGGPFNEQFF. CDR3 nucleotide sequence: TGTGCCACCCAGAGGGGGGGGCCGTTCAATGAGCAGTTCTTC.

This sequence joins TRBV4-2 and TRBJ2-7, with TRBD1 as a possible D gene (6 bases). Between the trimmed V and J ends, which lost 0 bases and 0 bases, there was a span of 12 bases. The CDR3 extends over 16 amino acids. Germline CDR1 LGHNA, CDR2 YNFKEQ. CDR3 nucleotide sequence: TGTGCCAGCAGCCAAGATTTGACAGGAAACTCCTACGAGCAGTACTTC. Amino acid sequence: CASSQDLTGNSYEQYF.

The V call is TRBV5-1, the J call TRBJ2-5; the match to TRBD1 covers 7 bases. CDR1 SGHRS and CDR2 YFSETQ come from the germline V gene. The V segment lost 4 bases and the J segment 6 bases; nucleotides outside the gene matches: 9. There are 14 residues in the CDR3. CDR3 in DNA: TGCGCCAGCAGCCCGGACCCAGGGGGTCAGACCCAGTACTTC. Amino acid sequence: CASSPDPGGQTQYF. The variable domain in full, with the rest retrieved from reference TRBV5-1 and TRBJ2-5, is KAGVTQTPRYLIKTRGQQVTLSCSPISGHRSVSWYQQTPGQGLQFLFEYFSETQRNKGNFPGRFSGRQFSNSRSEMNVSTLELGDSALYLCASSPDPGGQTQYFGPGTRLLVL.

The CDR3 sequence: CASSFRQGLSTEAFF. In nucleotides, the CDR3 is TGTGCCAGCAGCTTCCGACAGGGCCTGAGCACTGAAGCTTTCTTT. The rearrangement links TRBV21-1 to TRBJ1-1; TRBD1 is the table's D call, not checked against the DNA. TRBV21-1 is reported as a pseudogene. This CDR3 contains 15 residues.

CDR3 DNA: TGTGCCCTGGGCCCTGAAGCTTTCTTT. As protein: CALGPEAFF. This chain joins TRBV2 and TRBJ1-1; D is undetermined. V lost 11 bases and J lost 6, with 7 bases in between. Germline V gene data show CDR1 as SNHLY and CDR2 as FYNNEI. This CDR3 has 9 amino acids.

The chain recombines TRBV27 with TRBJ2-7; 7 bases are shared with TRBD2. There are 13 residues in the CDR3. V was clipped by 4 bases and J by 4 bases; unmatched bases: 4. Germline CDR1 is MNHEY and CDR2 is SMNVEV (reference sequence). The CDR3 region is CASSSWGGYEQYF. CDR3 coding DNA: TGTGCCAGCAGTTCGTGGGGAGGGTACGAGCAGTACTTC.

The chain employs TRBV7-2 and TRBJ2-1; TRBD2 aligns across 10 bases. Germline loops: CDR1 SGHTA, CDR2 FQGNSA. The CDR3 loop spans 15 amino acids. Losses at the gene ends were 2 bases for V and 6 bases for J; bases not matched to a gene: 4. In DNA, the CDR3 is TGTGCCAGCAGCTTAAGCGGGGGGGCCTCCAATGAGCAGTTCTTC. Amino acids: CASSLSGGASNEQFF.

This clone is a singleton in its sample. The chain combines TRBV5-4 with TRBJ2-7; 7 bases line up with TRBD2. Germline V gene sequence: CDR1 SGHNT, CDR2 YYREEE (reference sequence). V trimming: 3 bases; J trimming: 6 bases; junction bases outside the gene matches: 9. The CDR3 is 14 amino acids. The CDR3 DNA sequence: TGTGCCAGCAGCTCAGCGGGGCGGTACACCGAGCAGTACTTC. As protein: CASSSAGRYTEQYF.

The CDR3 reads CASSLSLAAYNEQFF. As DNA, the CDR3 is TGCGCCAGCAGCTTGTCGCTAGCGGCCTACAATGAGCAGTTCTTC. This chain joins TRBV5-1 and TRBJ2-1; 7 positions agree with TRBD2. The CDR3 sequence is 15 residues long. Germline CDR1 is SGHRS and CDR2 is YFSETQ. The V segment lost 1 base and the J segment 2 bases; nucleotides outside the gene matches: 3. The full variable domain, completed using reference TRBV5-1 and TRBJ2-1, is KAGVTQTPRYLIKTRGQQVTLSCSPISGHRSVSWYQQTPGQGLQFLFEYFSETQRNKGNFPGRFSGRQFSNSRSEMNVSTLELGDSALYLCASSLSLAAYNEQFFGPGTRLTVL.

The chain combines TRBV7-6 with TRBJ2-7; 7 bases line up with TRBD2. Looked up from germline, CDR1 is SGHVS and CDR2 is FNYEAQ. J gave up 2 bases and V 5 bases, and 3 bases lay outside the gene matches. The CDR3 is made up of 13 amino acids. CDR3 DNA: TGTGCCAGCAGCCGGGGGGTTGCCTACGAGCAGTACTTC. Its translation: CASSRGVAYEQYF. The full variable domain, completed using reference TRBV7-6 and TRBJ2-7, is GAGVSQSPRYKVTKRGQDVALRCDPISGHVSLYWYRQALGQGPEFLTYFNYEAQQDKSGLPNDRFSAERPEGSISTLTIQRTEQRDSAMYRCASSRGVAYEQYFGPGTRLTVT.

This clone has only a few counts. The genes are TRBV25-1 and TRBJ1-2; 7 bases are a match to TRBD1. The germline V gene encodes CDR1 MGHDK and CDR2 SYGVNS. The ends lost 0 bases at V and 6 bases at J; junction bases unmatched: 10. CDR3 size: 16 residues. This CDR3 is CASSEYYDQGGDGYTF. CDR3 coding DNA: TGTGCCAGCAGTGAATATTACGACCAGGGGGGAGATGGCTACACCTTC.

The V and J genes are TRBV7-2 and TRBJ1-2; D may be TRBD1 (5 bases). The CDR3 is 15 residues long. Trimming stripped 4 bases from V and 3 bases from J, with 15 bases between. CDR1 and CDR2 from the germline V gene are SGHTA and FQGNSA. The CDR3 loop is CASSSRVGGYYGYTF. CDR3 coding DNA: TGTGCCAGCAGCTCCCGAGTCGGGGGGTACTATGGCTACACCTTC.

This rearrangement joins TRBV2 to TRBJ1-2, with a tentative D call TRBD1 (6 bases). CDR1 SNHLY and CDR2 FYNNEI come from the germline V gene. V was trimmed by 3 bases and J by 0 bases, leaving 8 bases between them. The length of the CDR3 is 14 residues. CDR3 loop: CASSDRGANYGYTF. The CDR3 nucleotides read TGTGCCAGCAGTGACAGGGGAGCTAACTATGGCTACACCTTC.

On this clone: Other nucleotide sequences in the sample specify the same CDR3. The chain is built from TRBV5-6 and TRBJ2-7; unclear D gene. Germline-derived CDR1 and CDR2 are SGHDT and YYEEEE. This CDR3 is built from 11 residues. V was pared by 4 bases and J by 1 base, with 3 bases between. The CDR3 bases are TGTGCCAGCAGCCATTCCTACGAGCAGTACTTC. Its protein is CASSHSYEQYF.

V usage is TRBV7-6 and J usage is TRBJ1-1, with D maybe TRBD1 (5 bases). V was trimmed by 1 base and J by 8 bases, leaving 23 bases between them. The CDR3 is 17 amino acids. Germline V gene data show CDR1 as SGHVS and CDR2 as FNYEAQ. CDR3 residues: CASSLERGVVYGIEAFF. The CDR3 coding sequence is TGTGCCAGCAGCTTAGAAAGGGGTGTGGTATACGGAATCGAAGCTTTCTTT.

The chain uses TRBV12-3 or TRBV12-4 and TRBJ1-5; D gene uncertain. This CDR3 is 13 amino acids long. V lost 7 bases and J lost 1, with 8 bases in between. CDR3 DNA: TGTGCCAGCACCAGTACGAGCAATCAGCCCCAGCATTTT. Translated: CASTSTSNQPQHF.

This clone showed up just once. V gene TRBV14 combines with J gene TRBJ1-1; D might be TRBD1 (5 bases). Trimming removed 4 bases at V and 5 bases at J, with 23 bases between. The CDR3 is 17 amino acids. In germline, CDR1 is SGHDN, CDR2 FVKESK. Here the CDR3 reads CASSPQVLGGVGTEAFF. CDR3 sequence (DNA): TGTGCCAGCAGCCCTCAGGTCCTGGGGGGTGTGGGAACTGAAGCTTTCTTT.